This TCR beta chain is drawn from a study of blood T cell repertoires in COVID-19. Study overall: In each case, the material was cDNA or gDNA derived from T cells, B-cell-depleted T cells, or PBMCs.

The ends were cut back, 7 bases at V and 6 bases at J, with 18 bases in the middle. CDR3 length: 14 residues. Germline V gene sequence: CDR1 MRHNA, CDR2 SNTAGT. Method: immunoSEQ multiplex PCR; TCRdb's copy keeps in-frame clones and lacks some. The sample lists roughly 150,000 clones, about 89% occurring once. The V gene is TRBV6-4, the J gene TRBJ1-1; D perhaps matches TRBD1 (6 bases). Sample: peripheral blood. This clonotype was obtained from a man older than 75 with acute or convalescent COVID-19. The CDR3 sequence is CASNLKGVRAEAFF. CDR3 sequence (DNA): TGTGCCAGCAATTTGAAGGGGGTCCGCGCTGAAGCTTTCTTT.